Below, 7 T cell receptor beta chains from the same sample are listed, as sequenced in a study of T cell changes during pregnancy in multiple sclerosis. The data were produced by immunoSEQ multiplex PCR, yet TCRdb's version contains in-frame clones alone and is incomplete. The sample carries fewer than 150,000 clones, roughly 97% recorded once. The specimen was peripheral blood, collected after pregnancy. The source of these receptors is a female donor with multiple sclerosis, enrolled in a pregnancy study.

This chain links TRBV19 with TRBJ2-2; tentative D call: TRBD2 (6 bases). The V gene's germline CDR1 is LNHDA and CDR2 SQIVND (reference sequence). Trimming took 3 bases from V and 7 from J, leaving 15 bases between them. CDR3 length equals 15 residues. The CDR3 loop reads CASSIAGLVSGELFF. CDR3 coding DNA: TGTGCCAGTAGTATTGCGGGATTGGTGAGCGGGGAGCTGTTTTTT.

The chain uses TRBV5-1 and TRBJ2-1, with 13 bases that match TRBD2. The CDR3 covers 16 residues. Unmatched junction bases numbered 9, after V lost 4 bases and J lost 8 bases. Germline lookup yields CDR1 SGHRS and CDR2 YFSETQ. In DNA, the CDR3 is TGCGCCAGCAGCCTGGGACTAGCGGGAATCGGGGATGAGCAGTTCTTC. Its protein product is CASSLGLAGIGDEQFF.

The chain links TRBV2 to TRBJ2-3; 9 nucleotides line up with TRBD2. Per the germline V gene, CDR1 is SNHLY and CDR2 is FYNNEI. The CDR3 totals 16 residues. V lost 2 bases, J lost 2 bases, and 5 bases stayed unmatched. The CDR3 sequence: CASSELLAGYTDTQYF. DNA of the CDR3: TGTGCCAGCAGTGAATTGCTAGCGGGGTACACAGATACGCAGTATTTT.

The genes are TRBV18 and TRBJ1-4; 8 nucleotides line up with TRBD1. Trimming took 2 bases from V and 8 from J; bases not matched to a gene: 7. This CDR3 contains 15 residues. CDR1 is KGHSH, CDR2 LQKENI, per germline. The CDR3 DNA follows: TGTGCCAGCTCACCAGTCGGGACAGGATTAGAAAAACTGTTTTTT. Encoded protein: CASSPVGTGLEKLFF.

The CDR3 DNA follows: TGTGCCAGCAGTTGGGGCCAAGGGAATGAAAAACTGTTTTTT. It encodes CASSWGQGNEKLFF. The rearrangement joins TRBV7-9 to TRBJ1-4; the D gene is possibly TRBD1 (5 bases). Germline loops: CDR1 SEHNR, CDR2 FQNEAQ (reference sequence). CDR3 size: 14 residues. Trimming shortened V by 6 bases and J by 5 bases, and 13 bases separated the two germline ends.

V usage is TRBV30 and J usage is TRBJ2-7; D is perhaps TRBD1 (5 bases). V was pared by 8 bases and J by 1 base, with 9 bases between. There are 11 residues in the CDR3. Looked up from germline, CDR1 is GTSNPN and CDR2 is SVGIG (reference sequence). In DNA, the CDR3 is TGTGCCGGGGCGACTTCCTACGAGCAGTACTTC. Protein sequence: CAGATSYEQYF.

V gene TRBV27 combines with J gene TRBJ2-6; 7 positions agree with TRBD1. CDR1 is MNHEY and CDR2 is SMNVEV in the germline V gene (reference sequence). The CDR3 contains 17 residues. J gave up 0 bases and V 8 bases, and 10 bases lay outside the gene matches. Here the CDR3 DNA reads TGTGCCAGCCTAGACAGGGCGATACCCTCTGGGGCCAACGTCCTGACTTTC. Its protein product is CASLDRAIPSGANVLTF.